Following are 18 T cell receptor beta chains from one sample sequenced in a study of human T cells and chemical hapten exposure. TCRdb re-analysed the RACE reads in MiXCR, keeping a single row per CDR3 protein. The sample includes 350,000 to 450,000 distinct CDR3 sequences, 5.1% of them seen just once. Time point described: pre-sensitization, week 0. Indicated treatment: therapeutic diphenylcyclopropenone sensitization with weekly scalp DPC. The sample consisted of whole blood, taken in connection with sensitization to the hapten diphenylcyclopropenone (DPC). These TCRs come from a woman aged 50 to 60 with alopecia areata. Some clones in this sample may be carry-over from other donors' samples.

This clonotype appeared many times. The CDR3 loop reads CARSRVYNEQFF. The CDR3 nucleotides read TGTGCCAGGTCGCGGGTTTACAATGAGCAGTTCTTC. This chain uses TRBV6-2 or TRBV6-3 with TRBJ2-1; D is possibly TRBD2 (5 bases). Germline V gene lookup returns CDR1 MNHEY and CDR2 SVGEGT. The CDR3 is 12 residues long. Trimming stripped 9 bases from V and 4 bases from J, with 10 bases between.

This clonotype was detected many times. This chain's CDR3 is CASSLAGNTDTQYF. The CDR3 DNA reads TGTGCCAGCAGCTTAGCGGGGAACACAGATACGCAGTATTTT. This chain uses TRBV7-8 with TRBJ2-3; D not resolved. CDR3 length: 14 amino acids. Germline V gives CDR1 SGHVS, CDR2 FQNEAQ. V was trimmed by 0 bases and J by 2 bases, leaving 6 bases between them.

Ten or more counts support this clonotype. The chain couples TRBV29-1 to TRBJ2-3; 10 bases are a match to TRBD2. After removal of 4 bases from V and 0 bases from J, the junction contained 1 base not matched to a gene. This CDR3 region has 14 residues. Germline values: CDR1 SQVTM, CDR2 ANQGSEA. The CDR3 spells CSVASGGSTDTQYF. In nucleotides, the CDR3 is TGCAGCGTTGCTAGCGGGGGAAGCACAGATACGCAGTATTTT.

This clonotype has at least ten counts. The chain joins TRBV7-8 to TRBJ1-2; tentative D call: TRBD1 (6 bases). From germline, CDR1 is SGHVS and CDR2 FQNEAQ. This CDR3 region has 14 residues. Trimming left V 5 bases short and J 7 bases short, with 17 bases between. CDR3 amino acids: CASSLGSGALGYTF. The DNA of the CDR3 is TGTGCCAGCAGCCTAGGATCAGGGGCCCTTGGCTACACCTTC.

This clonotype has a count of ten or more. The chain has TRBV20-1 and TRBJ2-7, with a weak D call TRBD1 (5 bases). This CDR3 spans 13 amino acids. CDR1 DFQATT and CDR2 SNEGSKA come from the germline V gene (reference sequence). V lost 3 bases and J lost 6, with 15 bases in between. The CDR3 region is CSASGDSPLEQYF. The CDR3 bases are TGCAGTGCTAGCGGAGACAGCCCCCTCGAGCAGTACTTC.

This clonotype was observed at least ten times. This chain connects TRBV2 to TRBJ2-7; 7 bases line up with TRBD2. V dropped 4 bases and J dropped 0; count of bases not matched to a gene: 6. The CDR3 sequence is 15 residues long. The germline V gene encodes CDR1 SNHLY and CDR2 FYNNEI. DNA for the CDR3: TGTGCCAGCAGTGCGAGCGGGGATTCCTCCTACGAGCAGTACTTC. It codes for CASSASGDSSYEQYF.

This clonotype was recorded a few times. The chain combines TRBV9 with TRBJ2-1, with D perhaps TRBD2 (6 bases). Looked up from germline, CDR1 is SGDLS and CDR2 is YYNGEE. The ends were cut back, 2 bases at V and 6 bases at J, with 12 bases in the middle. The CDR3 is 14 amino acids. The CDR3 nucleotides read TGTGCCAGCAGCGTCGACGGGAGAGGCAATGAGCAGTTCTTC. Its protein is CASSVDGRGNEQFF.

There are many counts of this clonotype. The gene calls are TRBV12-3 or TRBV12-4 and TRBJ2-1, with D perhaps assigned TRBD1 or TRBD2 (5 bases each). Trimming cost V 6 bases and J 9 bases, with 18 bases left between them. The CDR3 runs 14 residues. This chain's CDR3 is CASSRPGTLAEQFF. CDR3 sequence (DNA): TGTGCCAGCAGCCGTCCCGGGACGCTTGCTGAGCAGTTCTTC.

The sample holds a few counts of this clonotype. The rearrangement joins TRBV3-1 to TRBJ2-3; D perhaps matches TRBD2 (5 bases). V lost 0 bases to trimming and J lost 12 bases, with 13 bases between them. Germline V lookup: CDR1 LGHDT, CDR2 YNNKEL (reference sequence). The CDR3 length is 13 residues. As DNA, the CDR3 is TGTGCCAGCAGCCAAGATACAGCGGCGACACAGTATTTT. It encodes CASSQDTAATQYF.

Ten or more counts support this clonotype. The chain carries TRBV4-1 and TRBJ1-1; weak D call: TRBD1 (6 bases). Looked up from germline, CDR1 is MGHRA and CDR2 is YSYEKL. The CDR3 totals 14 residues. The V and J ends lost 6 bases and 5 bases respectively, with 16 bases between them. CDR3 amino acids: CASRPQGLGTEAFF. CDR3 coding DNA: TGCGCCAGCAGGCCACAGGGTCTAGGGACTGAAGCTTTCTTT.

This rearrangement joins TRBV7-2 to TRBJ1-1; 10 bases are shared with TRBD1. CDR3 length equals 14 residues. Germline trimming cut 6 bases from V and 10 bases from J; bases unmatched to any gene: 11. Germline CDR1 SGHTA, CDR2 FQGNSA. CDR3 coding DNA: TGTGCCAGCAGGAAAGGGACAGGGGCTTACGGAGCTTTCTTT. Its protein is CASRKGTGAYGAFF.

There are many counts of this clonotype. The chain couples TRBV6-1 to TRBJ2-1, with D possibly being TRBD2 (6 bases). V gave up 8 bases and J gave up 7 bases, with 21 bases separating them. From germline, CDR1 is MNHNS and CDR2 SASEGT. The CDR3 covers 15 residues. This CDR3 is CASWLGSTRENEQFF. The CDR3 DNA reads TGTGCCAGCTGGTTGGGGTCAACCCGGGAGAATGAGCAGTTCTTC.

This clonotype was detected only a few times. This chain links TRBV27 with TRBJ2-5, with TRBD2 matching over 8 bases. Germline CDR1 and CDR2: MNHEY and SMNVEV (reference sequence). This CDR3 is built from 15 residues. V lost 8 bases and J lost 1; bases outside the gene matches: 9. The CDR3 region is CASGGLAVPQETQYF. CDR3 DNA: TGTGCCAGCGGAGGACTAGCTGTGCCCCAAGAGACCCAGTACTTC.

This clonotype was recorded a few times. V is TRBV18 and J is TRBJ1-2; TRBD1 aligns across 7 bases. The CDR3 length is 16 residues. V was pared by 3 bases and J by 0 bases, with 7 bases of the junction left unmatched. Per germline, CDR1 KGHSH and CDR2 LQKENI. CDR3 nucleotide sequence: TGTGCCAGCTCACCGACAAGGACAGGAGCTAACTATGGCTACACCTTC. Its translation: CASSPTRTGANYGYTF.

V usage is TRBV29-1 and J usage is TRBJ2-5; TRBD1 matches at 8 bases. This CDR3 has 12 amino acids. Trimming removed 7 bases from V and 4 bases from J; junction bases left unmatched: 5. The germline V gene encodes CDR1 SQVTM and CDR2 ANQGSEA. The CDR3 loop reads CSARQGRETQYF. CDR3 in DNA: TGCAGCGCCCGACAGGGGCGAGAGACCCAGTACTTC.

In this sample, this clonotype turned up many times. The chain has TRBV5-6 and TRBJ2-2; 11 bases align to TRBD2. Germline V gene sequence: CDR1 SGHDT, CDR2 YYEEEE. The CDR3 consists of 17 residues. V was clipped by 4 bases and J by 4 bases; unmatched bases: 9. CDR3: CASSPSIAGGFTGELFF. CDR3 sequence (DNA): TGTGCCAGCAGCCCATCAATAGCGGGAGGGTTCACCGGGGAGCTGTTTTTT.

A few counts support this clonotype. The chain combines TRBV12-3 or TRBV12-4 with TRBJ2-7; 13 bases line up with TRBD2. The CDR3 spans 14 residues. Trimming at V came to 6 bases and at J to 4 bases, leaving 3 bases not matched to a gene. The CDR3 DNA sequence: TGTGCCAGCAGCAAACTAGCGGGGGGGTACGAGCAGTACTTC. Its protein is CASSKLAGGYEQYF.

This clonotype occurred many times. The chain is built from TRBV24-1 and TRBJ1-1, with D unclear. The CDR3 runs to 12 residues. Germline loops: CDR1 KGHDR, CDR2 SFDVKD. The V gene lost 9 bases and the J gene lost 1 base, with 8 bases spanning the gap. The CDR3 sequence: CATPAGNTEAFF. CDR3 nucleotides: TGTGCCACCCCAGCGGGGAACACTGAAGCTTTCTTT.